This T cell receptor (beta chain) came from a study of cytomegalovirus exposure and HLA in healthy donors. Study overall: Early release data held 80 million to 100 million unique TCRs from HLA-typed donors.

The CDR3 length is 16 residues. CDR1 and CDR2 (germline): SEHNR, FQNEAQ (reference sequence). V shed 4 bases, J shed 2 bases, and the junction held 10 bases outside the gene matches. Note on this clone: Antigen: not known.

General study points: Reported findings show TCR beta sequences accurately forecast HLA-A and HLA-B alleles in most subjects.

Researchers ran the PCR with 60 Vbeta and 13 Jbeta primers. The data were produced by immunoSEQ multiplex PCR, yet TCRdb's version contains in-frame clones alone and is incomplete. The table has just over 95,000 clones, more than 65% seen once. J is TRBJ2-7 and V is TRBV7-9; 8 bases are shared with TRBD1. The sequenced material came from PBMCs. This TCR derives from a human donor in good health. As DNA, the CDR3 is TGTGCCAGCAGCTCCAGCCCCGGCAGGGGGCCCTACGAGCAGTACTTC. This encodes CASSSSPGRGPYEQYF.